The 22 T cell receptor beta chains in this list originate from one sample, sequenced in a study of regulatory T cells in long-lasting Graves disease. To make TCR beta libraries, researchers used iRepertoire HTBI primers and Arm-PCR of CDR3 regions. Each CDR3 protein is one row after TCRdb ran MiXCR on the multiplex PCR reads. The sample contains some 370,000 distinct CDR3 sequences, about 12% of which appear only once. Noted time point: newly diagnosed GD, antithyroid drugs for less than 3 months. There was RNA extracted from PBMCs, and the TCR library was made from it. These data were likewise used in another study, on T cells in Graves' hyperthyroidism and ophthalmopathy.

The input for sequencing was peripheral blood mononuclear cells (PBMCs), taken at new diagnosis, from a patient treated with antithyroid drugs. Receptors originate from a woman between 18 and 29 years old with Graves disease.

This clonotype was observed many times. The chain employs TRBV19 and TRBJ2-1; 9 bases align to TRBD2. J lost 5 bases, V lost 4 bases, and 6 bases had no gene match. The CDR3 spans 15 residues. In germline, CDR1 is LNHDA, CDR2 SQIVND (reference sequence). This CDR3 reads CASSRRLAENNEQFF. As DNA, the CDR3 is TGTGCCAGTAGTAGGCGACTAGCGGAAAACAATGAGCAGTTCTTC.

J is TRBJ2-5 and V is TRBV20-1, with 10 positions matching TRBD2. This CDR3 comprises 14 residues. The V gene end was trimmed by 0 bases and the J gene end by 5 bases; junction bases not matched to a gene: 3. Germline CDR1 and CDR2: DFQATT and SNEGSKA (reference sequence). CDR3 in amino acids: CSARDGTSVETQYF. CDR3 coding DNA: TGCAGTGCTAGAGATGGGACTAGCGTCGAGACCCAGTACTTC.

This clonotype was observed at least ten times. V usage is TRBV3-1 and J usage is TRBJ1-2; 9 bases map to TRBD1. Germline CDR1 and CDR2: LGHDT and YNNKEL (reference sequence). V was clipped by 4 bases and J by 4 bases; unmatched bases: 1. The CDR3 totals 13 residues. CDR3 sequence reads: CASSLDRGYGYTF. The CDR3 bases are TGTGCCAGCAGCCTGGACAGGGGCTATGGCTACACCTTC.

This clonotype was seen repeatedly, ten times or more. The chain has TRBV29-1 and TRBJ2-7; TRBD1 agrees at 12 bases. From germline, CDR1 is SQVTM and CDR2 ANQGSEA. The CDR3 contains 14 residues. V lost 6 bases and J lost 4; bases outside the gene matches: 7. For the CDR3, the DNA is TGCAGCGTGGCTCCGGGACAGGGGGCGTACGAGCAGTACTTC. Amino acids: CSVAPGQGAYEQYF.

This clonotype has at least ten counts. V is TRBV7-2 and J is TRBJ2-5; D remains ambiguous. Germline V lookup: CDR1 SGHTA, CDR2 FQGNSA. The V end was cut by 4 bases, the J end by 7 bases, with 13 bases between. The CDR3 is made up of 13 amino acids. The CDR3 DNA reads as TGTACCAGCAGCTACGACACCGTCGGGACCCAGTACTTC. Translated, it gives CTSSYDTVGTQYF. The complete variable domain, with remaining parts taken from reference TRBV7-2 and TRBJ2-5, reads GAGVSQSPSNKVTEKGKDVELRCDPISGHTALYWYRQSLGQGLEFLIYFQGNSAPDKSGLPSDRFSAERTGGSVSTLTIQRTQQEDSAVYLCTSSYDTVGTQYFGPGTRLLVL.

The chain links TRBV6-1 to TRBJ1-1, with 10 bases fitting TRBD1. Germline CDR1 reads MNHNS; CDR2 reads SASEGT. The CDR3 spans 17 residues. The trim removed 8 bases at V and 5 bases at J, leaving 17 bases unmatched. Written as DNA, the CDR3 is TGTGCCAGCTGGGCGTATGGGACAGGGGTGGGAGTAACTGAAGCTTTCTTT. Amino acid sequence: CASWAYGTGVGVTEAFF.

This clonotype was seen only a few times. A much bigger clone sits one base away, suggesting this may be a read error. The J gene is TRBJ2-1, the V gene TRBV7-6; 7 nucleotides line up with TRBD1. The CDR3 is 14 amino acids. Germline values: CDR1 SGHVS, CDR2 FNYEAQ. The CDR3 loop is CASSFVQGYNEQSF. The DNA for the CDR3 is TGTGCCAGCAGCTTTGTACAGGGGTACAATGAGCAGTCCTTC. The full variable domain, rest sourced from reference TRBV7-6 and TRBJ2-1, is GAGVSQSPRYKVTKRGQDVALRCDPISGHVSLYWYRQALGQGPEFLTYFNYEAQQDKSGLPNDRFSAERPEGSISTLTIQRTEQRDSAMYRCASSFVQGYNEQSFGPGTRLTVL.

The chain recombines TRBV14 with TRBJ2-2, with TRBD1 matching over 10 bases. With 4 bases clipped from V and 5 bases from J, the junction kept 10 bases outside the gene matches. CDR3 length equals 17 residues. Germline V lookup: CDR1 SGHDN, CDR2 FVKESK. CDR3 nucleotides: TGTGCCAGCAGCCGAAACATACCGGGACAGGGGACCGGGGAGCTGTTTTTT. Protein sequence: CASSRNIPGQGTGELFF.

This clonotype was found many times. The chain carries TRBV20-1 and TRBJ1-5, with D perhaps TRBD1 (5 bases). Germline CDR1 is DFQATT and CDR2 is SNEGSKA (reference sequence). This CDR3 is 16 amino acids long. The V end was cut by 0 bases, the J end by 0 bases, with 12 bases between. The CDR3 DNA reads TGCAGTGCTAGAGATCCCCGGGACGGTAGCAATCAGCCCCAGCATTTT. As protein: CSARDPRDGSNQPQHF.

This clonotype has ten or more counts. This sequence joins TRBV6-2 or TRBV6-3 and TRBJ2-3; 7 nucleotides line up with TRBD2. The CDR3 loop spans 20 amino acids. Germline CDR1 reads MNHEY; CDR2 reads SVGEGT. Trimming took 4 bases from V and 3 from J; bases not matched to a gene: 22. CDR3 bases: TGTGCCAGCAGTTTACCTCTTCGCGGGGGAGCAGAAAGATATACAGATACGCAGTATTTT. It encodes CASSLPLRGGAERYTDTQYF.

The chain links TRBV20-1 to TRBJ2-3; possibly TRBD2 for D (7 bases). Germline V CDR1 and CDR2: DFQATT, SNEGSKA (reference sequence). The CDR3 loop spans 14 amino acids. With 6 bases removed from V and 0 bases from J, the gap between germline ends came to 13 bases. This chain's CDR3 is CSAGGGGSTDTQYF. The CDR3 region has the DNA TGCAGTGCCGGAGGCGGGGGCAGCACAGATACGCAGTATTTT.

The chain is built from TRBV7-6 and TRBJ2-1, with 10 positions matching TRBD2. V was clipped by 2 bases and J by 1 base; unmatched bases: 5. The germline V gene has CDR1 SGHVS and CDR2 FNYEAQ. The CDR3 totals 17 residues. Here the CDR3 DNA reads TGTGCCAGCAGCTTAAGTCCTAGCGGGAGTTCCTACAATGAGCAGTTCTTC. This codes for CASSLSPSGSSYNEQFF.

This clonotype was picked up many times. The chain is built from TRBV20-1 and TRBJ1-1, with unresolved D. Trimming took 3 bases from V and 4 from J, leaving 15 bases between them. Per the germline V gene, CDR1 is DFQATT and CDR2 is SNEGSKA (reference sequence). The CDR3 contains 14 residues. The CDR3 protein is CSASHSERITEAFF. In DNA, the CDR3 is TGCAGTGCTAGCCATTCCGAGCGTATCACTGAAGCTTTCTTT.

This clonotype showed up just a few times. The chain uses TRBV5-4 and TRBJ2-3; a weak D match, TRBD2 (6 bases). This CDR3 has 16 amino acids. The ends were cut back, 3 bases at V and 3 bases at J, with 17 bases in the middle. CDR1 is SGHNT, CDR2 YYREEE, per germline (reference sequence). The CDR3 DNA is TGTGCCAGCAGCTCCGCTATGCGGGGTCTTACAGATACGCAGTATTTT. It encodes CASSSAMRGLTDTQYF.

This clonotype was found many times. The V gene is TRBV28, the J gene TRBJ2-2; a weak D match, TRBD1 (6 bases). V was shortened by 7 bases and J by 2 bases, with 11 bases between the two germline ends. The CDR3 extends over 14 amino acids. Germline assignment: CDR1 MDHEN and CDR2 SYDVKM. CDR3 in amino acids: CASIVRGNTGELFF. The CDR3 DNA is TGTGCCAGCATCGTCAGGGGTAACACCGGGGAGCTGTTTTTT. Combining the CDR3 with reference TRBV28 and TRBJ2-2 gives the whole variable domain DVKVTQSSRYLVKRTGEKVFLECVQDMDHENMFWYRQDPGLGLRLIYFSYDVKMKEKGDIPEGYSVSREKKERFSLILESASTNQTSMYLCASIVRGNTGELFFGEGSRLTVL.

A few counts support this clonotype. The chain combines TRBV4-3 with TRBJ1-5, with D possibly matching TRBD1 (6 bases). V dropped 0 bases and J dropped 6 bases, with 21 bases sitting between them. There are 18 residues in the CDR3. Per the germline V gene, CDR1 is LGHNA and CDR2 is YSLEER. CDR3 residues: CASSQELTRGRGGQPQHF. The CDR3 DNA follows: TGCGCCAGCAGCCAAGAGTTGACTCGGGGGCGGGGTGGTCAGCCCCAGCATTTT.

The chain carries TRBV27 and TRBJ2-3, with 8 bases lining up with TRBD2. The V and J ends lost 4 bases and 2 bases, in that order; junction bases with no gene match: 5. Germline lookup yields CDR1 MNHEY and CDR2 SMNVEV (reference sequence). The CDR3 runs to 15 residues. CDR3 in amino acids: CASSSRLALTDTQYF. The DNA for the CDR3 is TGTGCCAGCAGTTCTAGACTAGCGCTCACAGATACGCAGTATTTT.

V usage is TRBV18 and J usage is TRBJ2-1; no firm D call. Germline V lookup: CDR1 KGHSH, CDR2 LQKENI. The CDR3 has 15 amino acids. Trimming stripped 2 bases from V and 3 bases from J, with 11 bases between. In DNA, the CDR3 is TGTGCCAGCTCACCAGTAGCTCTAAACTACAATGAGCAGTTCTTC. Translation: CASSPVALNYNEQFF.

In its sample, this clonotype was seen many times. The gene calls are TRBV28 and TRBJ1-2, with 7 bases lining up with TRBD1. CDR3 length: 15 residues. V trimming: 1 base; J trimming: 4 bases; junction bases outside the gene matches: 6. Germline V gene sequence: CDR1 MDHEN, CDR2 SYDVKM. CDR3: CASSLFLTGTYGYTF. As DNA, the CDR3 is TGTGCCAGCAGTTTATTCCTGACAGGGACCTATGGCTACACCTTC.

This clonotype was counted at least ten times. CDR3 nucleotides: TGTGCCAGCAGCCCAAGCCTGGATACGCAGTATTTT. This codes for CASSPSLDTQYF. This chain joins TRBV28 and TRBJ2-3; the D is unclear. Trimming left V 6 bases short and J 6 bases short, with 10 bases between. CDR1 is MDHEN and CDR2 is SYDVKM in the germline V gene. CDR3 size: 12 residues.

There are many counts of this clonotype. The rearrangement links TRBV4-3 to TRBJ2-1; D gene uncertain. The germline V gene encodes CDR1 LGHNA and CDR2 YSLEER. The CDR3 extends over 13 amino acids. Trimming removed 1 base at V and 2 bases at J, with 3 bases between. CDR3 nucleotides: TGCGCCAGCAGCCAAGTAGCCTACAATGAGCAGTTCTTC. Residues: CASSQVAYNEQFF.

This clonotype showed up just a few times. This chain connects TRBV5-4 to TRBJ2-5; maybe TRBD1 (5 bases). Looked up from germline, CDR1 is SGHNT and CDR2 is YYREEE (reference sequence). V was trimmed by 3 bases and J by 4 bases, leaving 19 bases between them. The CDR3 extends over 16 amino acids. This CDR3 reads CASSSGLGPGRETQYF. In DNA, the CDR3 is TGTGCCAGCAGCTCAGGTCTGGGGCCCGGTCGAGAGACCCAGTACTTC.